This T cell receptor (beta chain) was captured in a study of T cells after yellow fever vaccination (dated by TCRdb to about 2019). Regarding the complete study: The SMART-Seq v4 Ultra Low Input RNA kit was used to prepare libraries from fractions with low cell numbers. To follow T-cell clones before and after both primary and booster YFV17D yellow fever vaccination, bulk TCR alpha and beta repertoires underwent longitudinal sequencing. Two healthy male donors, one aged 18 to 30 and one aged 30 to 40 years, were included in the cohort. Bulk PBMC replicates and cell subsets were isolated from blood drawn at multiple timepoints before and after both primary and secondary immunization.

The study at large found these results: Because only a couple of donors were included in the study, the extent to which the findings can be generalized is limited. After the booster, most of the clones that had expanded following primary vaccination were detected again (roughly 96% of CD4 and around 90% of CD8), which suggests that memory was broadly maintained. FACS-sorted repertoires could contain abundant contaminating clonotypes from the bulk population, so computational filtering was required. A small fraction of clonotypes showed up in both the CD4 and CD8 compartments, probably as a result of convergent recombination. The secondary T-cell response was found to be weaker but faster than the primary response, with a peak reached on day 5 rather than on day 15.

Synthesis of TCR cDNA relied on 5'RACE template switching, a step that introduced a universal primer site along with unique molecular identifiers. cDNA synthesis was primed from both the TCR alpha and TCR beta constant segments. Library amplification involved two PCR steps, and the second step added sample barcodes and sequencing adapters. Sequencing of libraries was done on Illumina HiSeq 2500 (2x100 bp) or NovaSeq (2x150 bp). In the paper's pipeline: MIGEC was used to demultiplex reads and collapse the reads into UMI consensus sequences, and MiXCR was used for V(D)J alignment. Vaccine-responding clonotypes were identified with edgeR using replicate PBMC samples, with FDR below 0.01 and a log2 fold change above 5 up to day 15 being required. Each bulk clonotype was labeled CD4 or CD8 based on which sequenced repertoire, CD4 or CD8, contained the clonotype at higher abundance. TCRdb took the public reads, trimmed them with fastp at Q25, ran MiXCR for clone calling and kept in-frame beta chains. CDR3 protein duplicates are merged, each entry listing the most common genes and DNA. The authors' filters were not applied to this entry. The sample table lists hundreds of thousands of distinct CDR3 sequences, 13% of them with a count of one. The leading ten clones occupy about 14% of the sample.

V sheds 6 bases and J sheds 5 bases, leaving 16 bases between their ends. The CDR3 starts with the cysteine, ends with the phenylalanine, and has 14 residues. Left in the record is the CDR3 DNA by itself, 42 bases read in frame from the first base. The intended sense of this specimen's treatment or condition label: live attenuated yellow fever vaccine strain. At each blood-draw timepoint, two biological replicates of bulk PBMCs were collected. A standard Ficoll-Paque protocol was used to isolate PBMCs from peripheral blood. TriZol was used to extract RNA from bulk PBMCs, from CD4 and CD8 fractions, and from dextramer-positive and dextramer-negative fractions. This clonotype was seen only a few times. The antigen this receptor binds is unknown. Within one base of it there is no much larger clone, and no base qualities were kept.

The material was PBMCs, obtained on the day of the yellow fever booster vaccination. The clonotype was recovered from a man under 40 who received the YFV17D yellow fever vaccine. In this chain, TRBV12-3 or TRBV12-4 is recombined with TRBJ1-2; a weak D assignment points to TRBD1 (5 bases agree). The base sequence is TGTGCCAGCAGCTTCGGACCCGGGGCGTATGGCTACACCTTC. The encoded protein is CASSFGPGAYGYTF.